Each of the 15 T cell receptor beta chains below was sequenced from the same sample in a study of control samples from healthy donors and cancer patients. The repertoire was sequenced with immunoSEQ multiplex PCR; TCRdb's copy has only in-frame clones and lacks some. The data contain about 120,000 clones, over 80% of them singletons. Sequencing was carried out using PBMCs. These receptors were collected from a man at least 80 years old with head and neck cancer.

The chain has TRBV6-5 and TRBJ1-6; perhaps TRBD1 as D (5 bases). Germline loops: CDR1 MNHEY, CDR2 SVGAGI. V shed 1 base and J shed 5 bases, with 6 bases lying between them. The length of the CDR3 is 14 residues. The CDR3 coding sequence is TGTGCCAGCAGTTACTTGGGGGATAATTCACCCCTCCACTTT. It encodes CASSYLGDNSPLHF.

V is TRBV30 and J is TRBJ2-7, with D possibly called TRBD1 or TRBD2 (5 bases each). Per germline, CDR1 GTSNPN and CDR2 SVGIG (reference sequence). Trimming took off 0 bases at V and 4 bases at J, with 10 bases between the two ends. The CDR3 is 13 residues long. The CDR3 sequence is CAWSVLGAYEQYF. The CDR3 region has the DNA TGTGCCTGGAGTGTACTCGGGGCATACGAGCAGTACTTC.

This chain links TRBV5-4 with TRBJ1-2; 8 bases line up with TRBD1. V shed 2 bases, J shed 5 bases, and the junction held 14 bases outside the gene matches. Looked up from germline, CDR1 is SGHNT and CDR2 is YYREEE (reference sequence). This CDR3 is built from 17 residues. CDR3 residues: CASSLEGDIQGVYGYTF. CDR3 coding DNA: TGTGCCAGCAGCTTAGAGGGGGATATACAGGGGGTGTATGGCTACACCTTC.

V gene TRBV3-1 (or the pseudogene TRBV3-2) combines with J gene TRBJ2-5, with 12 bases lining up with TRBD2. V shed 3 bases and J 3 bases; nucleotides not matched to a gene: 2. Germline V CDR1 and CDR2: LGHDT, YNNKEL (reference sequence). CDR3 length equals 15 residues. The CDR3 here is CASSQRTSGEETQYF. The CDR3 bases are TGTGCCAGCAGCCAGCGGACTAGCGGGGAAGAGACCCAGTACTTC.

V gene TRBV5-5 combines with J gene TRBJ2-5; the match to TRBD2 covers 12 bases. V was clipped by 0 bases and J by 5 bases; unmatched bases: 2. CDR3 size: 15 residues. Germline-derived CDR1 and CDR2 are SGHKS and YYEKEE (reference sequence). The CDR3 sequence is CASSLGGTSGETQYF. The CDR3, as DNA: TGTGCCAGCAGCTTGGGGGGGACTAGCGGGGAGACCCAGTACTTC.

The chain uses TRBV3-1 (or the pseudogene TRBV3-2) and TRBJ1-2, with a tentative D call TRBD1 (6 bases). Trimming removed 0 bases from V and 5 bases from J, with 19 bases in between. The CDR3 is 17 amino acids. Germline CDR1 LGHDT, CDR2 YNNKEL (reference sequence). CDR3 protein: CASSQDPGTSKIYGYTF. CDR3 coding DNA: TGTGCCAGCAGCCAAGATCCCGGGACATCGAAGATATATGGCTACACCTTC.

The V call is TRBV5-1, the J call TRBJ2-5; the D call may be TRBD1 or TRBD2 (5 bases each). Trimming pared 4 bases from V and 5 bases from J, leaving 15 bases between. There are 14 residues in the CDR3. Germline-derived CDR1 and CDR2 are SGHRS and YFSETQ. As DNA, the CDR3 is TGCGCCAGCAGCCCCCCACTTGAGGGGGAGACCCAGTACTTC. Its translation: CASSPPLEGETQYF.

V is TRBV30 and J is TRBJ2-3; 12 positions agree with TRBD2. The CDR3 has 16 residues. CDR1 and CDR2 from the germline V gene are GTSNPN and SVGIG (reference sequence). The trim removed 3 bases at V and 8 bases at J, leaving 12 bases unmatched. The DNA of the CDR3 is TGTGCCTGGAGCGGGGCGACTAGCGGGAGAGGAGGTACGCAGTATTTT. Translated, it gives CAWSGATSGRGGTQYF.

Comment on this clone: Other DNA sequences in this specimen translate into the identical CDR3. The chain is built from TRBV2 and TRBJ2-5; the D gene is possibly TRBD2 (5 bases). Germline CDR1 is SNHLY and CDR2 is FYNNEI. V was clipped by 5 bases and J by 2 bases, with 6 bases between them. There are 12 residues in the CDR3. For the CDR3, the DNA is TGTGCCAGCAGTCGGGGACAAGAGACCCAGTACTTC. It encodes CASSRGQETQYF.

The gene calls are TRBV19 and TRBJ2-1; weak D call: TRBD1 (5 bases). Per germline, CDR1 LNHDA and CDR2 SQIVND (reference sequence). The CDR3 length is 16 residues. V lost 3 bases and J lost 3, with 15 bases in between. The CDR3 spells CASSMNVRVYYNEQFF. For the CDR3, the DNA is TGTGCCAGTAGTATGAACGTCAGGGTTTACTACAATGAGCAGTTCTTC.

The chain employs TRBV6-5 and TRBJ2-7; TRBD1 is a possible D gene (6 bases). Germline V gene sequence: CDR1 MNHEY, CDR2 SVGAGI. V gave up 5 bases and J gave up 0 bases, with 11 bases separating them. The CDR3 has 14 residues. The CDR3 DNA is TGTGCCAGCAGTCGTACAGGGTCCTCCTACGAGCAGTACTTC. Translation: CASSRTGSSYEQYF.

The chain recombines TRBV14 with TRBJ2-4; D gene uncertain. CDR3 length equals 12 residues. CDR1 and CDR2 from the germline V gene are SGHDN and FVKESK. Trimming cost V 1 base and J 9 bases, with 7 bases left between them. The CDR3, as DNA: TGTGCCAGCAGCCAAGTTGATAGCATTCAGTACTTC. It encodes CASSQVDSIQYF.

This clone was seen a handful of times. The chain couples TRBV3-1 (or the pseudogene TRBV3-2) to TRBJ1-3, with TRBD1 as a possible D gene (6 bases). This CDR3 has 15 residues. Per the germline V gene, CDR1 is LGHDT and CDR2 is YNNKEL (reference sequence). Trimming took off 4 bases at V and 5 bases at J, with 15 bases between the two ends. CDR3 sequence reads: CASSPGQLGRNTIYF. CDR3 nucleotides: TGTGCCAGCAGCCCAGGACAGCTCGGCCGAAACACCATATATTTT.

This clone was detected only once. The CDR3 protein is CASSPGGGTEAFF. CDR3 nucleotide sequence: TGTGCCAGTAGCCCCGGTGGGGGGACTGAAGCTTTCTTT. V is TRBV19 and J is TRBJ1-1; tentative D call: TRBD1 (5 bases). This CDR3 is built from 13 residues. V lost 6 bases, J lost 5 bases, and 13 bases lay in between. Germline assignment: CDR1 LNHDA and CDR2 SQIVND (reference sequence).

The chain carries TRBV18 and TRBJ1-4; D is unclear. Germline values: CDR1 KGHSH, CDR2 LQKENI. This CDR3 is 14 amino acids long. V lost 3 bases and J lost 5, with 10 bases in between. The chain's CDR3 is CASSPPSGNEKLFF. In DNA form, the CDR3 reads TGTGCCAGCTCACCCCCAAGTGGAAATGAAAAACTGTTTTTT. The whole variable domain, remainder taken from reference TRBV18 and TRBJ1-4, is NAGVMQNPRHLVRRRGQEARLRCSPMKGHSHVYWYRQLPEEGLKFMVYLQKENIIDESGMPKERFSAEFPKEGPSILRIQQVVRGDSAAYFCASSPPSGNEKLFFGSGTQLSVL.